This T cell receptor beta chain was profiled in a study of cytomegalovirus exposure and HLA in healthy donors. Study conclusions and caveats: Sequence variants that were highly shared formed a cluster that was likely a sequencing artifact.

In this sample, this clone turned up once. Its cognate antigen is unknown. CDR1 and CDR2 (germline): SGHRS, YFSETQ. The ends were cut back, 2 bases at V and 6 bases at J, with 9 bases in the middle. The CDR3 has 14 residues. PCR was performed using 60 Vbeta and 13 Jbeta primers. Produced via immunoSEQ multiplex PCR; TCRdb's table is partial and in-frame only. Of 95,000 to 150,000 clones listed, approximately 79% are singletons. The clonotype comes from a man aged 25-45 years in good health and CMV-seronegative. V and J are TRBV5-1 and TRBJ1-6, with a tentative D call TRBD1 (6 bases). Specimen: PBMCs. The CDR3 is CASSFTGSNSPLHF. The CDR3 DNA follows: TGCGCCAGCAGCTTTACAGGGTCTAATTCACCCCTCCACTTT.